The source of this T cell receptor beta chain is a study of blood T cells in healthy people across ages. As for the study in general: Researchers report that template switching captured about one barcoded beta molecule per two T cells.

Regarding this clonotype: Antigen: not known.

Germline V gene sequence: CDR1 DFQATT, CDR2 SNEGSKA (reference sequence). This CDR3 is built from 14 residues. Study-wide points: Researchers report that TCR beta diversity correlated strongly with naive T cell percentage.

A sample-barcoded 5' primer and a J-beta primer mix were used in a second PCR of roughly 7 to 11 cycles. Sequencing yielded, for each sample, at least 3 million paired-end reads carrying CDR3. TCRdb analysed the 5' RACE reads with MiXCR anew, one entry per CDR3 protein. In the table there are about 640,000 distinct CDR3 sequences, approximately 59% of which are singletons. The people who gave samples were healthy Caucasians from Russia, aged about 6 to 95. This sequence originates from a man aged 55-75 years in good health. This chain uses TRBV20-1 with TRBJ2-1, with TRBD1 matching 9 bases. The sequenced sample was blood. The CDR3 spells CSARPGQGGSRSFF. CDR3 in DNA: TGCAGCGCGCGCCCGGGACAGGGTGGGTCTAGGTCGTTCTTC.